This T cell receptor beta chain was profiled in a study of CD8 T cells in ankylosing spondylitis. General study points: Seemingly distinctive of ankylosing spondylitis blood was a TCR beta motif formed by eight highly homologous variants.

This clonotype has more than one count but fewer than ten. Its cognate antigen is unknown. Via MiXCR, TCRdb re-called the 5' RACE reads, giving one row per CDR3 protein. The sample consists of 470,000 or so distinct CDR3 sequences, roughly 27% of them appearing once. Trimming stripped 1 base from V and 7 bases from J, with 7 bases between. The CDR3 is made up of 13 amino acids. This TCR came from a male donor with ankylosing spondylitis. The V call is TRBV12-3 or TRBV12-4, the J call TRBJ2-2, with TRBD1 as a possible D gene (5 bases). The sequenced sample consisted of blood, either unsorted or a sorted T cell fraction (not recorded which). Here the CDR3 DNA reads TGTGCCAGCAGTTTAGGGGGCGTCGGGGAGCTGTTTTTT. Translation gives CASSLGGVGELFF.